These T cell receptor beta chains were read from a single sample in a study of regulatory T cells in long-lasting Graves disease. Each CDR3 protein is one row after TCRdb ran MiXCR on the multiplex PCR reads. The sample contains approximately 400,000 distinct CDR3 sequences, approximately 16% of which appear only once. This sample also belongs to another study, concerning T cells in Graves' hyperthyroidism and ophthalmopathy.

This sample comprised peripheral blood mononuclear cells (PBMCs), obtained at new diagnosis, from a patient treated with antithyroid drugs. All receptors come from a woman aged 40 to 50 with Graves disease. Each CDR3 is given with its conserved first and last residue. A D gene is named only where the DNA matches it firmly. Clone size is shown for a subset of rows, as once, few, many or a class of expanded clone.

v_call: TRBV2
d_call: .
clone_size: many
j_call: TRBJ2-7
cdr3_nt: TGTGCCAGCAGCGCCCCTCTCGAGCAGTACTTC
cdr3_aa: CASSAPLEQYF

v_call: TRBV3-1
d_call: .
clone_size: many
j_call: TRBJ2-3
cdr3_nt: TGTGCCAGCAGCCAAGCTCGCGGTACGCAGTATTTT
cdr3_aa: CASSQARGTQYF

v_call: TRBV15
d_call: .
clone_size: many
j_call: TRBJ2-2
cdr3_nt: TGTGCCACCAGCAGAGGGTGGCGGCAGAACACCGGGGAGCTGTTTTTT
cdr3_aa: CATSRGWRQNTGELFF

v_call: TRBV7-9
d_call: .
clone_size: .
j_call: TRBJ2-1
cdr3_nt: TGTGCCAGCAGCTTAGATCGCCTTAGCTCCTACAATGAGCAGTTCTTC
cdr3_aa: CASSLDRLSSYNEQFF

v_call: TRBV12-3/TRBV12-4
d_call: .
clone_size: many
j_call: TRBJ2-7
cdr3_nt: TGTGCCAGCAGTTTCGGATACGACGAGCAGTACTTC
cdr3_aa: CASSFGYDEQYF

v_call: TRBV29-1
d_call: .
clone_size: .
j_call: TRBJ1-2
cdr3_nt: TGCAGCGTTGGGGGGTCCCCATCGGATGGCTACACCTTC
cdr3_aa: CSVGGSPSDGYTF

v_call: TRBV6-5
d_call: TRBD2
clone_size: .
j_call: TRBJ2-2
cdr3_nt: TGTGCCAGCAGTTACCTAGCGGGAGGTGGAACCGGGGAGCCGTTTTTT
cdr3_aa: CASSYLAGGGTGEPFF

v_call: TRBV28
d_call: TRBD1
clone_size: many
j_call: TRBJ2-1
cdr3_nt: TGTGCCAGCAGAAATGGACAGGGCAGCTACAATGAGCAGTTCTTC
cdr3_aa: CASRNGQGSYNEQFF

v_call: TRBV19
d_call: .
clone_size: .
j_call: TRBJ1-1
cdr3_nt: TGTGCCAGTATCATATACGCCTCCGCGAACACTGAAGCTTTCTTT
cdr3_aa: CASIIYASANTEAFF

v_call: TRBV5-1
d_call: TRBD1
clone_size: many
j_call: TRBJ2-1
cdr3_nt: TGCGCCAGCAGCAAGACAGGGGGCGACTACAATGAGCAGTTCTTC
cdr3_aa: CASSKTGGDYNEQFF

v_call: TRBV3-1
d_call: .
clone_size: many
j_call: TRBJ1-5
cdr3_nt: TGTGCCAGCAGCCAAGACATCAATCAGCCCCAGCATTTT
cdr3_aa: CASSQDINQPQHF

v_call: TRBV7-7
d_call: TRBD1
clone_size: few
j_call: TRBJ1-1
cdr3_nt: TGTGCTAGCAGCCACGGGACAGGCAACACTGAAGCTTTCTTT
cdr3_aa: CASSHGTGNTEAFF

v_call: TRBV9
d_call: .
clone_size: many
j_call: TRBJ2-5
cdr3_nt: TGTGCCAGCAGCGTAAGTGGGAATCAACAAGAGACCCAGTACTTC
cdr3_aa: CASSVSGNQQETQYF

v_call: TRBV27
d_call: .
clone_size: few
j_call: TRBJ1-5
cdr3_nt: TGTGCCAGCAGTCGTGTTGAGGGTCAGCCCCAGCATTTT
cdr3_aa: CASSRVEGQPQHF

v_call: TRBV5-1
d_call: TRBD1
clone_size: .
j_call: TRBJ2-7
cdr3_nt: TGCGCCAGCAGCCCCGGACCACAGGGGGCGGGCGGCGAGCAGTACTTC
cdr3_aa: CASSPGPQGAGGEQYF

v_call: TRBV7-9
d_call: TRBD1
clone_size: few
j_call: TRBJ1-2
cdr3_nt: TGTGCCAGCAGCACGGGACAGACCTATGGCTACACCTTC
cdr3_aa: CASSTGQTYGYTF

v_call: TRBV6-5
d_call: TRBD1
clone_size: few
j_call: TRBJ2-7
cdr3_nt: TGTGCCAGCAGTTACTCGCGCGCAGGGGGCACCTACGAGCAGTACTTC
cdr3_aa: CASSYSRAGGTYEQYF

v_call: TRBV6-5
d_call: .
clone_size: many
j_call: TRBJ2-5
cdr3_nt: TGTGCCAGCAGTTACTACCAAGGGGGCCAAGAGACCCAGTACTTC
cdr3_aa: CASSYYQGGQETQYF

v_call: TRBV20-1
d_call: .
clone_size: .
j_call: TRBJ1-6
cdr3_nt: TGCAGTGCTAGAGATAGGGATAAGGGTATCGATAATTCACCCCTCCACTTT
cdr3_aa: CSARDRDKGIDNSPLHF

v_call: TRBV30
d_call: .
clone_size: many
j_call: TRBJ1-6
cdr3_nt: TGTGCCTGGAGTGTGGTCGCTAATAATTCACCCCTCCACTTT
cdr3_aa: CAWSVVANNSPLHF

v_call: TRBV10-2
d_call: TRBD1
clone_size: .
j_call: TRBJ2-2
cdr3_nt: TGCGCCAGCAGTGGACCGACAGGGGACACCGGGGAGCTGTTTTTT
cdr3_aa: CASSGPTGDTGELFF

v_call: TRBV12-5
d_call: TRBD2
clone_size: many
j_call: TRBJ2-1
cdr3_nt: TGTGCTAGTGGTCTTGGTCGTTGGCGGGAGGAAGGTATGGGCTACAATGAGCAGTTCTTC
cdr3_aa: CASGLGRWREEGMGYNEQFF

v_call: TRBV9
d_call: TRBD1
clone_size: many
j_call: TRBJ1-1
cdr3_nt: TGTGCCAGCAGCCCCCGACAGGGGGATGGCACTGAAGCTTTCTTT
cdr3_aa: CASSPRQGDGTEAFF

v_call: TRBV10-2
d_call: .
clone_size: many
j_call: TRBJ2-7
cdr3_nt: TGCGCCAGCAGAAACCGGGACACGGACGGACTCAGCTCCTACGAGCAGTACTTC
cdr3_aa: CASRNRDTDGLSSYEQYF

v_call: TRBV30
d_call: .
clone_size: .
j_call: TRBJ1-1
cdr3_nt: TGTGCCTGGAGTGTAACAGGGATTGAAGCTTTCTTT
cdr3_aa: CAWSVTGIEAFF

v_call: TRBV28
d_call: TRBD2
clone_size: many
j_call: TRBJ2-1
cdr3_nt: TGTGCCAGCAGTCTAGTTTACAGCGGGAGGTCCTCAACCTACAATGAGCAGTTCTTC
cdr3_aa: CASSLVYSGRSSTYNEQFF

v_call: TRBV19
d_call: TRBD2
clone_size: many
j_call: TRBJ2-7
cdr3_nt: TGTGCCAGTAGCACACCCCGGACTAGCGCATACTCCTACGAGCAGTACTTC
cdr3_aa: CASSTPRTSAYSYEQYF

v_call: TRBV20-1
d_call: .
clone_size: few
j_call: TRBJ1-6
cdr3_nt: TGCAGTGCTAGTCGAGGGTTTGGTAATTCACCCCTCCACTTT
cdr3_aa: CSASRGFGNSPLHF

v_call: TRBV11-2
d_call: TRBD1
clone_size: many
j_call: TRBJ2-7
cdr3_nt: TGTGCCAGCAGCTTAGACCGAACCGGGACAGGGAGGTACGAGCAGTACTTC
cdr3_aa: CASSLDRTGTGRYEQYF

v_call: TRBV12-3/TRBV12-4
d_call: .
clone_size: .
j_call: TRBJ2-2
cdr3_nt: TGTGCCAGCAGTTCCCGAGGCAGGAACACCGGGGAGCTGTTTTTT
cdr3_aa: CASSSRGRNTGELFF

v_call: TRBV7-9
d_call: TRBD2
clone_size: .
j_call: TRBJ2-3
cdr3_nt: TGTGCCAGCAGCTTAGGGACTAGCGGGATACGACGCACAGATACGCAGTATTTT
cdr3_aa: CASSLGTSGIRRTDTQYF

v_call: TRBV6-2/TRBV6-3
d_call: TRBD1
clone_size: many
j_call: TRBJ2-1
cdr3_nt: TGTGCCAGCAGTTACACGGGACAGGGTGCCTACAATGAGCAGTTCTTC
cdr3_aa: CASSYTGQGAYNEQFF

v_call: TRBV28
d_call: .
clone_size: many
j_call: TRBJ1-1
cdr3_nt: TGTGCCAGCAGTTTGGTGGAACCGAACACTGAAGCTTTCTTT
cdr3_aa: CASSLVEPNTEAFF

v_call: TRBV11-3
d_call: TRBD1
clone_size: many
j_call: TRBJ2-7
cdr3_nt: TGTGCCAGCAGCTTAAGACAGGGGGCTGGGGAGCAGTACTTC
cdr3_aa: CASSLRQGAGEQYF

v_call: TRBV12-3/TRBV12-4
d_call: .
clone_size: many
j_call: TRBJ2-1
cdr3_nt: TGTGCCAGCAGTTGGGGTGTGGGTAGTGAGCAGTTCTTC
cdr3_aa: CASSWGVGSEQFF

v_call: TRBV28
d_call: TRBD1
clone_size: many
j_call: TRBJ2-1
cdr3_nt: TGTGCCAGCAGCCGTGGGGGGACAGGGTTTTACAATGAGCAGTTCTTC
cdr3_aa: CASSRGGTGFYNEQFF

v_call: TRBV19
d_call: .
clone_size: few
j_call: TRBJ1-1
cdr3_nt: TGTGCCAGTAGTATAGTCACAGGGATGAACACTGAAGCTTTCTTT
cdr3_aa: CASSIVTGMNTEAFF

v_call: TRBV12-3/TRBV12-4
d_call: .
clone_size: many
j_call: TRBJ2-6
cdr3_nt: TGTGCCAGCAGTTTAGGGAACTCTGGGGCCAACGTCCTGACTTTC
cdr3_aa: CASSLGNSGANVLTF

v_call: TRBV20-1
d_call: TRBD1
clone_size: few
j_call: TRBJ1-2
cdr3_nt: TGCAGTACTAACAGGGGGAATGGCTACACCTTC
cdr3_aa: CSTNRGNGYTF

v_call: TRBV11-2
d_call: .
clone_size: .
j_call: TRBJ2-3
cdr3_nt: TGTGCCACTCAGGACCCCGGGCGAAGCACAGATACGCAGTATTTT
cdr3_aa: CATQDPGRSTDTQYF

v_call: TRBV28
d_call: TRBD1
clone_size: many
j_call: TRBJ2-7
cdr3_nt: TGTGCCAGCAGTTCCACCCCCCGACAGGGGGCAAGCGAGCAGTACTTC
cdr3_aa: CASSSTPRQGASEQYF

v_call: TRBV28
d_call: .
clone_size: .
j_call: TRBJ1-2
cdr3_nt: TGTGCCACAAACATCAGGGTGGGGGCGCCGAGGAACTATGGCTACACCTTC
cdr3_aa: CATNIRVGAPRNYGYTF

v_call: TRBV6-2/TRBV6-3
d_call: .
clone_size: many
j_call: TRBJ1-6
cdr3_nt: TGTGCCAGCAGTTACTCGCCTGGGGCAGGGTCACCCCTCCACTTT
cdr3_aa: CASSYSPGAGSPLHF

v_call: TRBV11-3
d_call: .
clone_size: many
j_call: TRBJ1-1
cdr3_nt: TGTGCCAGCAGCTTAGCCGTATGGTCGATGAACACTGAAGCTTTCTTT
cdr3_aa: CASSLAVWSMNTEAFF

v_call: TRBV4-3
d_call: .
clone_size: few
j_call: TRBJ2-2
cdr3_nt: TGCGCCAGCAGACCAAGCCCAGGCGGGATCAACACCGGGGAGCTGTTTTTT
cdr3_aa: CASRPSPGGINTGELFF

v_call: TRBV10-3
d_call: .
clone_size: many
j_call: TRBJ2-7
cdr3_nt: TGTGCCATCAGTGAGTCGGAAGGGGGGCAGTACTTC
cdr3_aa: CAISESEGGQYF

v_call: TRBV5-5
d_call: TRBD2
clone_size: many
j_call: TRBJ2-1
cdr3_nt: TGTGCCAGCAGCTTTGGGACTAGCCTGAATGAGCAGTTCTTC
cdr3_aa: CASSFGTSLNEQFF

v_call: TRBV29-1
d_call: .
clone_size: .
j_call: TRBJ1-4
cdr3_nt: TGCAGCGTCCTTAATGAAAAACTGTTTTTT
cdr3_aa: CSVLNEKLFF

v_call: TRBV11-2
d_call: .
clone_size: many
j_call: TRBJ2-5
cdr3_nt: TGTGCCAGCAGCTTAGCCCAGGGGTCCGCCCAGTACTTC
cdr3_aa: CASSLAQGSAQYF

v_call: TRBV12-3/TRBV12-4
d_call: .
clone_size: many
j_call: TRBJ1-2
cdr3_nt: TGTGCCAGCACTCTGAGAGTTGGCTACACCTTC
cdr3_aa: CASTLRVGYTF

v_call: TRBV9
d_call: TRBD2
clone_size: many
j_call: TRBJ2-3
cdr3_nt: TGTGCCAGCACCCCGGGAGGAACAGATACGCAGTATTTT
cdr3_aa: CASTPGGTDTQYF

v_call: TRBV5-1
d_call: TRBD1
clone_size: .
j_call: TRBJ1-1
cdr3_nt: TGCGCCAGCAGTACAGGGGGGGACACTGAAGCTTTCTTT
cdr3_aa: CASSTGGDTEAFF

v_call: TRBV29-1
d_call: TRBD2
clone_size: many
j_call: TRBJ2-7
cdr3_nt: TGCAGCGTTGAAGATTCCCCCGGGGGACTAGCGGGAGCTTACGAGCAGTACTTC
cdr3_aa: CSVEDSPGGLAGAYEQYF